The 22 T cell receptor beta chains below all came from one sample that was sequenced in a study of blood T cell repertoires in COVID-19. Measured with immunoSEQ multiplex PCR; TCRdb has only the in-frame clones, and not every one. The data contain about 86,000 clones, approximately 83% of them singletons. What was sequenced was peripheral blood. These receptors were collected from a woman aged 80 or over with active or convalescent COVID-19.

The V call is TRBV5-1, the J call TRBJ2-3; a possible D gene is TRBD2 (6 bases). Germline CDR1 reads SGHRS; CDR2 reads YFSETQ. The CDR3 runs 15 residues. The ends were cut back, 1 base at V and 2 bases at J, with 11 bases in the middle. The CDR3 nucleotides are TGCGCCAGCAGCTTGCTCGGCGGGACCACAGATACGCAGTATTTT. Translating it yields CASSLLGGTTDTQYF.

The CDR3 protein is CASSKQGIAYGYTF. DNA of the CDR3: TGTGCCAGCAGTAAACAGGGCATCGCCTATGGCTACACCTTC. This chain joins TRBV28 and TRBJ1-2, with D perhaps matching TRBD1 (6 bases). The germline V and J ends were trimmed by 5 bases and 4 bases, with 14 bases remaining between them. The CDR3 extends over 14 amino acids. Per the germline V gene, CDR1 is MDHEN and CDR2 is SYDVKM.

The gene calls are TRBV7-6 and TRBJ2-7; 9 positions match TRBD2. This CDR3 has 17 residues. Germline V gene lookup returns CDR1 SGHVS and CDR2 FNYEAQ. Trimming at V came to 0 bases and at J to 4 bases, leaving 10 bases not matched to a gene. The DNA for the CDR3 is TGTGCCAGCAGCTTAGCGGGGTTAGCGGGAGCGTTTTACGAGCAGTACTTC. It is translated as CASSLAGLAGAFYEQYF.

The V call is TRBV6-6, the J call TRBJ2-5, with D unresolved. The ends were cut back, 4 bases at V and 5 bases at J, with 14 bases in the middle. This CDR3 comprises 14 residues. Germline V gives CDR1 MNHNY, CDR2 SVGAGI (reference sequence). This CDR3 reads CASSFQDSMETQYF. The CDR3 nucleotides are TGTGCCAGCAGTTTTCAAGACTCGATGGAGACCCAGTACTTC.

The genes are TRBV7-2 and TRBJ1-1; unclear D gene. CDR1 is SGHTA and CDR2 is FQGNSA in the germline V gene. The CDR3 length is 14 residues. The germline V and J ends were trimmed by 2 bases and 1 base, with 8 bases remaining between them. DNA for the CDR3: TGTGCCAGCAGCTTACACGGAGCGAACACTGAAGCTTTCTTT. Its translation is CASSLHGANTEAFF. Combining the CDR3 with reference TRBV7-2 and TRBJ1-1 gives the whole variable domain GAGVSQSPSNKVTEKGKDVELRCDPISGHTALYWYRQSLGQGLEFLIYFQGNSAPDKSGLPSDRFSAERTGGSVSTLTIQRTQQEDSAVYLCASSLHGANTEAFFGQGTRLTVV.

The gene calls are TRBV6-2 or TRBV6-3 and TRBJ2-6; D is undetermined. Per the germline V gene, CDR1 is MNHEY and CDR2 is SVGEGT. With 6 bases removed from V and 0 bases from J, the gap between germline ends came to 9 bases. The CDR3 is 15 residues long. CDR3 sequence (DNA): TGTGCCAGCAGCGCTGGGCGCTCTGGGGCCAACGTCCTGACTTTC. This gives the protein CASSAGRSGANVLTF.

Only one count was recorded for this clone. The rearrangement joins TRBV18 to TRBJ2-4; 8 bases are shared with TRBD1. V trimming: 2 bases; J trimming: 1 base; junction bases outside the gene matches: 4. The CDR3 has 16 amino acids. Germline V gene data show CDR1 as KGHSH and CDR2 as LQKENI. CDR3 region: CASSPATGVAKNIQYF. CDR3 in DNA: TGTGCCAGCTCACCAGCGACAGGGGTTGCCAAAAACATTCAGTACTTC.

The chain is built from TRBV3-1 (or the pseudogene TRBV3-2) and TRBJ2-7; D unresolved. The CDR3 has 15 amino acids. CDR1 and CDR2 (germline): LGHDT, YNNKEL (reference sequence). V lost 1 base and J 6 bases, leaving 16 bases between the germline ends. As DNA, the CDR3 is TGTGCCAGCAGCCAAGGGTTGCTAGGCGGCCCCGAGCAGTACTTC. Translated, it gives CASSQGLLGGPEQYF.

The CDR3 loop is CASSTGGTYEQYF. For the CDR3, the DNA is TGTGCCAGTAGTACGGGGGGAACCTACGAGCAGTACTTC. The chain joins TRBV19 to TRBJ2-7, with 7 nucleotides matching TRBD2. CDR3 length: 13 amino acids. J lost 2 bases, V lost 4 bases, and 2 bases had no gene match. Germline CDR1 LNHDA, CDR2 SQIVND (reference sequence). The variable domain in full, completed from reference TRBV19 and TRBJ2-7, reads DGGITQSPKYLFRKEGQNVTLSCEQNLNHDAMYWYRQDPGQGLRLIYYSQIVNDFQKGDIAEGYSVSREKKESFPLTVTSAQKNPTAFYLCASSTGGTYEQYFGPGTRLTVT.

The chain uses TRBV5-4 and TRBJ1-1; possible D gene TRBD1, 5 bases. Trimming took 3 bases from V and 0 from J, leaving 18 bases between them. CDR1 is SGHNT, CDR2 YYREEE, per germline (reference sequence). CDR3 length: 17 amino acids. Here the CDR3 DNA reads TGTGCCAGCAGCTCCCCGGAGGGGAGGAAGATGAACACTGAAGCTTTCTTT. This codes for CASSSPEGRKMNTEAFF.

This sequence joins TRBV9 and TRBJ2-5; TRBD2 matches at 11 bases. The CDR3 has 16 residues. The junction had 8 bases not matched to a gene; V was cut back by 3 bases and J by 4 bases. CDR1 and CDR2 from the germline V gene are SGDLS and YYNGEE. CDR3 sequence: CASSGPITSGGETQYF. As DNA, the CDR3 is TGTGCCAGCAGCGGCCCCATAACTAGCGGGGGAGAGACCCAGTACTTC.

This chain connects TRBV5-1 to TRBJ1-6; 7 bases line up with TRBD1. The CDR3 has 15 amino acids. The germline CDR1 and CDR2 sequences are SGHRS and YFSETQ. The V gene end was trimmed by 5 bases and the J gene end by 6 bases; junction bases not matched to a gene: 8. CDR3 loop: CASSRAGTANSPLHF. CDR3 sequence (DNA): TGCGCCAGCAGTCGGGCCGGGACAGCTAATTCACCCCTCCACTTT.

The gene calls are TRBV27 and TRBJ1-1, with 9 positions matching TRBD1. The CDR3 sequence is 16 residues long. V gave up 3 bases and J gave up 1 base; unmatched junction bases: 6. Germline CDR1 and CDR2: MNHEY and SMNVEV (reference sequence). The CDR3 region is CASSFNPGQGNTEAFF. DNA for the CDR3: TGTGCCAGCAGTTTCAATCCGGGACAGGGGAACACTGAAGCTTTCTTT.

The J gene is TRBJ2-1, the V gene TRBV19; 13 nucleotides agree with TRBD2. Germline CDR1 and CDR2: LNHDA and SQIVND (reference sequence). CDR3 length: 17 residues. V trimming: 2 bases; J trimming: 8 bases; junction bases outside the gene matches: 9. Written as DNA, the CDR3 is TGTGCCAGTAGTATAAAGACTAGCGGGAGGTACCAGGATGAGCAGTTCTTC. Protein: CASSIKTSGRYQDEQFF.

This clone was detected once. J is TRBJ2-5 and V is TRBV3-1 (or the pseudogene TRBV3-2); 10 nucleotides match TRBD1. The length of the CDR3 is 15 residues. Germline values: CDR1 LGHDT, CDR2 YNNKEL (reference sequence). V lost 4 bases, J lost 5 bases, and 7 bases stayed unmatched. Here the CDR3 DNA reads TGTGCCAGCAGCCGAGGGACAGGGGTTGTCGAGACCCAGTACTTC. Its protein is CASSRGTGVVETQYF.

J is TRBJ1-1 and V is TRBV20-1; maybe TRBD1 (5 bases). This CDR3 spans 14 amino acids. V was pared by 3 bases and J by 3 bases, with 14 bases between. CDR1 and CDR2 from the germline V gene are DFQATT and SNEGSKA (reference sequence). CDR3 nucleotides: TGCAGTGCTAGTTTGGGGCCAAGTGACACTGAAGCTTTCTTT. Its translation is CSASLGPSDTEAFF.

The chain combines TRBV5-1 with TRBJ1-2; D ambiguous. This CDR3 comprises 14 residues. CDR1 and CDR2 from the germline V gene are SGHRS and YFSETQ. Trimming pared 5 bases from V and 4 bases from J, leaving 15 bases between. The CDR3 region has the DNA TGCGCCAGCAGGTACGACGGGGATACCTATGGCTACACCTTC. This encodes CASRYDGDTYGYTF.

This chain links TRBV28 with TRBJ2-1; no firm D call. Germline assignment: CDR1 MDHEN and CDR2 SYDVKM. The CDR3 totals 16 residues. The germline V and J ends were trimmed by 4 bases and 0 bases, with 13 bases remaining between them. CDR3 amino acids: CASSSLFSSSYNEQFF. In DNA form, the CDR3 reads TGTGCCAGCAGTTCCCTGTTCTCGAGCTCCTACAATGAGCAGTTCTTC.

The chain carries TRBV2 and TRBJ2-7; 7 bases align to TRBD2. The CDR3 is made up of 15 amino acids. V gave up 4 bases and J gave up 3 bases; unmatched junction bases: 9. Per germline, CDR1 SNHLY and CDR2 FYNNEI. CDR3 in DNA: TGTGCCAGCAGTGGTGGGCTAGCGGTTAACTACGAGCAGTACTTC. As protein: CASSGGLAVNYEQYF.

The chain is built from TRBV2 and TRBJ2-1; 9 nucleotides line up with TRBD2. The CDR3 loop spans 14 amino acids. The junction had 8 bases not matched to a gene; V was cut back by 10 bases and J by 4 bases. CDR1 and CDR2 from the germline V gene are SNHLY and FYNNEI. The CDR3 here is CAIPPSGDYNEQFF. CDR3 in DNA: TGTGCCATCCCACCTAGCGGGGATTACAATGAGCAGTTCTTC.

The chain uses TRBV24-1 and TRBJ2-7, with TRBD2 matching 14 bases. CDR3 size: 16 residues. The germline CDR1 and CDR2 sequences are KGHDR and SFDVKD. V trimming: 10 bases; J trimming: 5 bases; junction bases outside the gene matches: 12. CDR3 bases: TGTGCCACTTCAAGAAAACCGGGACTAGCGGGAGACGAGCAGTACTTC. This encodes CATSRKPGLAGDEQYF.

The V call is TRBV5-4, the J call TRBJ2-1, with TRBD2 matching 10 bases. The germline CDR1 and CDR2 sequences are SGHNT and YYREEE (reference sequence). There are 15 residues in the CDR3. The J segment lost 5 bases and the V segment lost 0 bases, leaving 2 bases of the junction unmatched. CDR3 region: CASSLALAGDNEQFF. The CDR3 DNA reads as TGTGCCAGCAGCTTGGCCCTAGCGGGGGACAATGAGCAGTTCTTC.